The 10 T cell receptor beta chains below come from one sample, sequenced in a study of blood T cell repertoires in COVID-19. Libraries were prepared by immunoSEQ multiplex PCR; TCRdb keeps only in-frame clonotypes and omits some of them. The table records 150,000 to 200,000 clones, 86% of them present only once. Sequencing used peripheral blood. Receptor source: a man between 65 and 79 years old with active or convalescent COVID-19.

The genes are TRBV10-3 and TRBJ2-7, with D perhaps matching TRBD2 (5 bases). V was pared by 3 bases and J by 3 bases, with 9 bases between. CDR3 length equals 13 residues. Germline assignment: CDR1 ENHRY and CDR2 SYGVKD. The CDR3 coding sequence is TGTGCCATCAGTGAAGCGGAGGACTACGAGCAGTACTTC. It codes for CAISEAEDYEQYF.

This sequence joins TRBV6-5 and TRBJ1-6; D remains unclear. Germline-derived CDR1 and CDR2 are MNHEY and SVGAGI. This CDR3 region has 13 residues. V dropped 0 bases and J dropped 10 bases, with 7 bases sitting between them. CDR3 sequence reads: CASSYSKPSPLHF. As DNA, the CDR3 is TGTGCCAGCAGTTACTCGAAGCCATCACCCCTCCACTTT.

The J gene is TRBJ2-7, the V gene TRBV7-2; D is possibly TRBD1 (6 bases). CDR3 length: 14 amino acids. Trimming cost V 2 bases and J 4 bases, with 12 bases left between them. Germline V gene lookup returns CDR1 SGHTA and CDR2 FQGNSA. The CDR3 here is CASSLTRTAYEQYF. As DNA, the CDR3 is TGTGCCAGCAGCTTAACGCGGACAGCTTACGAGCAGTACTTC.

The rearrangement joins TRBV19 to TRBJ2-4, with a tentative D call TRBD1 (6 bases). V shed 1 base and J shed 0 bases, with 13 bases lying between them. The CDR3 has 17 amino acids. Germline V gene data show CDR1 as LNHDA and CDR2 as SQIVND (reference sequence). CDR3 in DNA: TGTGCCAGTAGTATAGCCCCTCAGGGGATAGCCAAAAACATTCAGTACTTC. Protein product: CASSIAPQGIAKNIQYF.

The chain has TRBV19 and TRBJ2-5, with TRBD2 matching 10 bases. Germline lookup yields CDR1 LNHDA and CDR2 SQIVND (reference sequence). V was clipped by 7 bases and J by 4 bases; unmatched bases: 9. This CDR3 is built from 15 residues. The CDR3 loop reads CASTEAGGPGETQYF. The CDR3 nucleotides are TGTGCCAGTACCGAAGCGGGAGGGCCGGGAGAGACCCAGTACTTC. Full variable domain (remainder filled in from reference TRBV19 and TRBJ2-5): DGGITQSPKYLFRKEGQNVTLSCEQNLNHDAMYWYRQDPGQGLRLIYYSQIVNDFQKGDIAEGYSVSREKKESFPLTVTSAQKNPTAFYLCASTEAGGPGETQYFGPGTRLLVL.

This clone was found once. The V gene is TRBV19, the J gene TRBJ1-2; maybe TRBD1 (5 bases). Germline V gives CDR1 LNHDA, CDR2 SQIVND (reference sequence). Deletions cut 7 bases from V and 7 bases from J, with 16 bases between. The CDR3 has 13 amino acids. Here the CDR3 reads CASIGGREAGYTF. In DNA, the CDR3 is TGTGCCAGTATCGGAGGCAGGGAGGCTGGCTACACCTTC. Combining the CDR3 with reference TRBV19 and TRBJ1-2 gives the whole variable domain DGGITQSPKYLFRKEGQNVTLSCEQNLNHDAMYWYRQDPGQGLRLIYYSQIVNDFQKGDIAEGYSVSREKKESFPLTVTSAQKNPTAFYLCASIGGREAGYTFGSGTRLTVV.

V gene TRBV18 combines with J gene TRBJ1-2; no clear D. Per the germline V gene, CDR1 is KGHSH and CDR2 is LQKENI. V lost 4 bases and J 1 base, leaving 16 bases between the germline ends. The CDR3 has 16 residues. The CDR3 DNA is TGTGCCAGCTCACTATTTGGGAGGAATAGTAACTATGGCTACACCTTC. Its translation: CASSLFGRNSNYGYTF.

The V call is TRBV29-1, the J call TRBJ1-6; TRBD1 is a possible D gene (6 bases). Per germline, CDR1 SQVTM and CDR2 ANQGSEA. The CDR3 runs 14 residues. V lost 6 bases and J 7 bases, leaving 16 bases between the germline ends. The CDR3 loop is CSVTSGGQNSPLHF. The DNA of the CDR3 is TGCAGCGTGACCTCCGGGGGGCAGAATTCACCCCTCCACTTT.

The rearrangement links TRBV5-8 to TRBJ1-5; D uncertain. The CDR3 contains 13 residues. Germline V gene sequence: CDR1 SGHTS, CDR2 YDEGEE. V lost 2 bases and J 3 bases, leaving 6 bases between the germline ends. This CDR3 is CASSLSYNQPQHF. The CDR3 DNA follows: TGTGCCAGCAGCTTAAGCTACAATCAGCCCCAGCATTTT.

The chain combines TRBV10-2 with TRBJ2-1; 10 bases agree with TRBD2. Germline CDR1 is WSHSY and CDR2 is SAAADI. Trimming removed 7 bases from V and 5 bases from J; junction bases left unmatched: 5. The CDR3 is 14 amino acids. The CDR3 sequence is CASTGTSENNEQFF. The DNA of the CDR3 is TGCGCCAGCACCGGGACTAGCGAAAACAATGAGCAGTTCTTC.